The 27 T cell receptor beta chains in this list originate from one sample, sequenced in a study of blood T cell repertoires in COVID-19. The data were produced by immunoSEQ multiplex PCR, yet TCRdb's version contains in-frame clones alone and is incomplete. The table shows 140,000 or so clones, with approximately 80% occurring only once. Input material: peripheral blood. These receptors were collected from a human donor in a cohort sampled during active COVID-19.

This chain connects TRBV5-5 to TRBJ1-3; 8 bases fit TRBD1. The CDR3 runs to 15 residues. CDR1 and CDR2 from the germline V gene are SGHKS and YYEKEE (reference sequence). V was clipped by 2 bases and J by 4 bases; unmatched bases: 5. CDR3 amino acids: CASSLGQGYGNTIYF. CDR3 sequence (DNA): TGTGCCAGCAGCTTAGGACAGGGCTACGGAAACACCATATATTTT.

This clone has a handful of counts. The V gene is TRBV4-1, the J gene TRBJ1-1, with D possibly matching TRBD1 (6 bases). V was cut by 5 bases and J by 5 bases, with 15 bases left in between. Germline V gene data show CDR1 as MGHRA and CDR2 as YSYEKL. This CDR3 spans 14 amino acids. CDR3 loop: CASSGRTVRTEAFF. The CDR3 DNA is TGCGCCAGCAGCGGACGGACAGTAAGGACTGAAGCTTTCTTT.

The chain uses TRBV28 and TRBJ1-4, with TRBD1 identical over 10 bases. This CDR3 is built from 15 residues. Germline trimming cut 2 bases from V and 8 bases from J; bases unmatched to any gene: 5. Germline V CDR1 and CDR2: MDHEN, SYDVKM. The CDR3 protein is CASSLPGQGREKLFF. DNA of the CDR3: TGTGCCAGCAGTTTACCGGGACAGGGGAGGGAAAAACTGTTTTTT.

This clone was detected only once. This rearrangement joins TRBV5-8 to TRBJ2-1; 10 bases fit TRBD2. Germline lookup yields CDR1 SGHTS and CDR2 YDEGEE. V lost 4 bases, J lost 4 bases, and 5 bases stayed unmatched. The CDR3 is 15 amino acids. The CDR3 sequence: CASSRSGGFYNEQFF. As DNA, the CDR3 is TGTGCCAGCAGCCGTAGCGGGGGGTTTTACAATGAGCAGTTCTTC.

The V and J genes are TRBV7-2 and TRBJ1-2; possibly TRBD1 for D (6 bases). This CDR3 spans 15 amino acids. Trimming took off 0 bases at V and 2 bases at J, with 10 bases between the two ends. In germline, CDR1 is SGHTA, CDR2 FQGNSA. CDR3 region: CASSLATQGNYGYTF. CDR3 nucleotides: TGTGCCAGCAGCTTAGCAACGCAGGGGAACTATGGCTACACCTTC.

The V call is TRBV27, the J call TRBJ1-2; the match to TRBD1 covers 9 bases. Germline trimming cut 6 bases from V and 8 bases from J; bases unmatched to any gene: 7. Germline values: CDR1 MNHEY, CDR2 SMNVEV (reference sequence). The CDR3 runs 13 residues. CDR3 region: CASSRDRGGGYTF. CDR3 coding DNA: TGTGCCAGCAGCCGTGACAGGGGGGGCGGCTACACCTTC.

This clone was seen a single time. The chain combines TRBV6-5 with TRBJ2-7, with 11 bases lining up with TRBD2. Germline loops: CDR1 MNHEY, CDR2 SVGAGI. The J segment lost 0 bases and the V segment lost 7 bases, leaving 5 bases of the junction unmatched. The CDR3 has 15 amino acids. In DNA form, the CDR3 reads TGTGCCAGCACCGGTAGCGGGGGGGCCTCCTACGAGCAGTACTTC. This codes for CASTGSGGASYEQYF.

The chain couples TRBV13 to TRBJ2-7, with 9 bases aligning to TRBD1. Germline V gene lookup returns CDR1 PRHDT and CDR2 FYEKMQ (reference sequence). Trimming cost V 3 bases and J 2 bases; bases outside gene matches: 2. The CDR3 totals 14 residues. CDR3 DNA: TGTGCCAGCAGCTTGGGACAGGGAACCTACGAGCAGTACGTC. Translating it yields CASSLGQGTYEQYV.

The sample holds one count of this clone. V and J are TRBV11-3 and TRBJ2-1; TRBD2 matches 9 bases. CDR1 and CDR2 from the germline V gene are SGHNT and YENEEA. CDR3 length: 15 amino acids. Germline trimming cut 1 base from V and 5 bases from J; bases unmatched to any gene: 3. In nucleotides, the CDR3 is TGTGCCAGCAGCTTAGGCGGGGGGGTTAACAATGAGCAGTTCTTC. Its protein is CASSLGGGVNNEQFF.

CDR3: CASSPRVGADTEAFF. CDR3 sequence (DNA): TGTGCCAGCTCACCACGGGTGGGGGCGGACACTGAAGCTTTCTTT. This rearrangement joins TRBV18 to TRBJ1-1, with D possibly being TRBD1 (6 bases). Germline assignment: CDR1 KGHSH and CDR2 LQKENI. The CDR3 runs 15 residues. Trimming removed 1 base from V and 3 bases from J, with 12 bases in between. The whole variable domain, filled in from reference TRBV18 and TRBJ1-1, reads NAGVMQNPRHLVRRRGQEARLRCSPMKGHSHVYWYRQLPEEGLKFMVYLQKENIIDESGMPKERFSAEFPKEGPSILRIQQVVRGDSAAYFCASSPRVGADTEAFFGQGTRLTVV.

This chain links TRBV20-1 with TRBJ2-4, with TRBD2 matching 8 bases. This CDR3 has 16 amino acids. Germline V gene lookup returns CDR1 DFQATT and CDR2 SNEGSKA (reference sequence). V dropped 3 bases and J dropped 4; count of bases not matched to a gene: 11. This CDR3 is CSASGPRGGSKNIQYF. Here the CDR3 DNA reads TGCAGTGCTAGTGGGCCTCGGGGGGGTAGTAAAAACATTCAGTACTTC.

This chain uses TRBV23-1 with TRBJ2-7; TRBD1 might be the D (5 bases). TRBV23-1 qualifies as an ORF whose function is uncertain. This CDR3 comprises 17 residues. Trimming removed 3 bases at V and 2 bases at J, with 20 bases between. The CDR3 reads CASSHRKIGDSPYEQYV. The CDR3 DNA is TGCGCCAGCAGTCACAGGAAGATAGGGGATTCCCCCTACGAGCAGTACGTC.

This chain joins TRBV2 and TRBJ2-1; 9 positions match TRBD2. The V segment lost 7 bases and the J segment 10 bases; nucleotides outside the gene matches: 8. CDR1 is SNHLY, CDR2 FYNNEI, per germline. The CDR3 contains 13 residues. CDR3 protein: CASKGGGVFEQFF. The CDR3 DNA reads as TGTGCCAGCAAGGGCGGGGGGGTGTTCGAGCAGTTCTTC. The whole variable domain, filled in from reference TRBV2 and TRBJ2-1, reads EPEVTQTPSHQVTQMGQEVILRCVPISNHLYFYWYRQILGQKVEFLVSFYNNEISEKSEIFDDQFSVERPDGSNFTLKIRSTKLEDSAMYFCASKGGGVFEQFFGPGTRLTVL.

The chain has TRBV18 and TRBJ1-1; no reliable D call. Germline V gene data show CDR1 as KGHSH and CDR2 as LQKENI. V was shortened by 2 bases and J by 5 bases, with 15 bases between the two germline ends. This CDR3 spans 15 amino acids. The CDR3 DNA follows: TGTGCCAGCTCACCAGAAGGGTTGAGGGTTACTGAAGCTTTCTTT. This encodes CASSPEGLRVTEAFF.

J is TRBJ1-1 and V is TRBV19; unclear D gene. The germline V and J ends were trimmed by 2 bases and 1 base, with 20 bases remaining between them. Looked up from germline, CDR1 is LNHDA and CDR2 is SQIVND (reference sequence). This CDR3 region has 18 residues. CDR3 nucleotides: TGTGCCAGTAGTATATCCCCCCCGAGGGTCGGGTCGAACACTGAAGCTTTCTTT. Its translation is CASSISPPRVGSNTEAFF. The full variable domain, completed using reference TRBV19 and TRBJ1-1, is DGGITQSPKYLFRKEGQNVTLSCEQNLNHDAMYWYRQDPGQGLRLIYYSQIVNDFQKGDIAEGYSVSREKKESFPLTVTSAQKNPTAFYLCASSISPPRVGSNTEAFFGQGTRLTVV.

This chain connects TRBV15 to TRBJ1-5; maybe TRBD1 (5 bases). From germline, CDR1 is LNHNV and CDR2 YYDKDF (reference sequence). The CDR3 spans 14 residues. With 2 bases removed from V and 4 bases from J, the gap between germline ends came to 9 bases. This CDR3 is CATSRSRGNQPQHF. For the CDR3, the DNA is TGTGCCACCAGCAGATCCCGGGGGAATCAGCCCCAGCATTTT.

The gene calls are TRBV29-1 and TRBJ2-5, with unresolved D. The CDR3 runs 13 residues. V shed 3 bases and J shed 5 bases, with 13 bases lying between them. Germline V lookup: CDR1 SQVTM, CDR2 ANQGSEA. In nucleotides, the CDR3 is TGCAGCGTTGACGCTAGAGGCAAGGAGACCCAGTACTTC. This sequence encodes CSVDARGKETQYF.

This clone was picked up a small number of times. This chain connects TRBV10-3 to TRBJ2-5, with 8 bases fitting TRBD2. Trimming at V came to 4 bases and at J to 4 bases, leaving 8 bases not matched to a gene. CDR3 length: 15 residues. CDR1 is ENHRY, CDR2 SYGVKD, per germline. Here the CDR3 DNA reads TGTGCCATCAGTGGGCGGGGGGCAGCAGGAGAGACCCAGTACTTC. It translates to CAISGRGAAGETQYF.

The V call is TRBV11-3, the J call TRBJ2-3; 7 bases map to TRBD1. The ends lost 5 bases at V and 2 bases at J; junction bases unmatched: 7. CDR3 length: 15 amino acids. Looked up from germline, CDR1 is SGHNT and CDR2 is YENEEA. CDR3: CASSQGTVYTDTQYF. The CDR3 region has the DNA TGTGCCAGCAGCCAGGGGACAGTTTACACAGATACGCAGTATTTT.

This clone was counted between two and nine times. CDR3 sequence reads: CASSSNPGANQPQHF. The CDR3 DNA reads as TGTGCCAGCAGCTCCAATCCAGGGGCGAATCAGCCCCAGCATTTT. V and J are TRBV5-5 and TRBJ1-5, with a possible D match to TRBD1 (6 bases). The CDR3 totals 15 residues. Germline V gene sequence: CDR1 SGHKS, CDR2 YYEKEE (reference sequence). The V end lost 3 bases, the J end lost 4 bases, and 14 bases lay between the germline ends.

This clone was picked up a small number of times. The V gene is TRBV5-4, the J gene TRBJ2-1, with 14 bases lining up with TRBD2. The V segment lost 4 bases and the J segment 5 bases; nucleotides outside the gene matches: 8. There are 17 residues in the CDR3. Germline V gene lookup returns CDR1 SGHNT and CDR2 YYREEE (reference sequence). CDR3 DNA: TGTGCCAGCAGCCCCGGGACTAGCGGGGGACCTAACAATGAGCAGTTCTTC. Its translation: CASSPGTSGGPNNEQFF.

The chain links TRBV12-3 or TRBV12-4 to TRBJ1-1; D is undetermined. The V and J ends lost 2 bases and 8 bases respectively, with 9 bases between them. This CDR3 has 12 amino acids. The CDR3 DNA reads as TGTGCCAGCAGTTTATCCAGACTGGAAGCTTTCTTT. As protein: CASSLSRLEAFF.

The rearrangement joins TRBV7-3 to TRBJ2-5; TRBD2 might be the D (6 bases). The V end lost 5 bases, the J end lost 5 bases, and 18 bases lay between the germline ends. Germline-derived CDR1 and CDR2 are SGHTA and FQGTGA. CDR3 length: 15 residues. This chain's CDR3 is CASSKRSGEGETQYF. CDR3 DNA: TGTGCCAGCAGCAAAAGGTCGGGAGAGGGGGAGACCCAGTACTTC. The whole variable domain, filled in from reference TRBV7-3 and TRBJ2-5, reads GAGVSQTPSNKVTEKGKYVELRCDPISGHTALYWYRQSLGQGPEFLIYFQGTGAADDSGLPNDRFFAVRPEGSVSTLKIQRTERGDSAVYLCASSKRSGEGETQYFGPGTRLLVL.

The rearrangement joins TRBV7-8 to TRBJ1-1; 8 bases fit TRBD1. This CDR3 comprises 14 residues. The germline V gene encodes CDR1 SGHVS and CDR2 FQNEAQ. Germline trimming cut 5 bases from V and 2 bases from J; bases unmatched to any gene: 4. CDR3 bases: TGTGCCAGCAGCCCCAGGGGGCAAAACACTGAAGCTTTCTTT. Translated: CASSPRGQNTEAFF.

This chain connects TRBV6-1 to TRBJ1-1; 9 bases are a match to TRBD1. Germline V gene lookup returns CDR1 MNHNS and CDR2 SASEGT. Trimming took 2 bases from V and 4 from J; bases not matched to a gene: 2. CDR3 length: 14 residues. The CDR3 DNA reads TGTGCCAGCAGTGAAACAGGGGGCGTCACTGAAGCTTTCTTT. Its translation: CASSETGGVTEAFF.

This clone was observed a single time. This sequence joins TRBV3-1 (or the pseudogene TRBV3-2) and TRBJ1-2; 9 bases match TRBD1. The CDR3 spans 17 residues. Germline assignment: CDR1 LGHDT and CDR2 YNNKEL (reference sequence). With 0 bases clipped from V and 6 bases from J, the junction kept 11 bases outside the gene matches. In DNA form, the CDR3 reads TGTGCCAGCAGCCAAGAGAGTATGGGACAGGGTAGGGATGGCTACACCTTC. The encoded protein is CASSQESMGQGRDGYTF.

V usage is TRBV5-6 and J usage is TRBJ1-2, with 7 nucleotides matching TRBD1. The CDR3 contains 16 residues. The ends lost 5 bases at V and 2 bases at J; junction bases unmatched: 12. CDR1 SGHDT and CDR2 YYEEEE come from the germline V gene. The CDR3 is CASSPVLGQRNYGYTF. CDR3 sequence (DNA): TGTGCCAGCAGTCCAGTGCTGGGACAGAGGAACTATGGCTACACCTTC.